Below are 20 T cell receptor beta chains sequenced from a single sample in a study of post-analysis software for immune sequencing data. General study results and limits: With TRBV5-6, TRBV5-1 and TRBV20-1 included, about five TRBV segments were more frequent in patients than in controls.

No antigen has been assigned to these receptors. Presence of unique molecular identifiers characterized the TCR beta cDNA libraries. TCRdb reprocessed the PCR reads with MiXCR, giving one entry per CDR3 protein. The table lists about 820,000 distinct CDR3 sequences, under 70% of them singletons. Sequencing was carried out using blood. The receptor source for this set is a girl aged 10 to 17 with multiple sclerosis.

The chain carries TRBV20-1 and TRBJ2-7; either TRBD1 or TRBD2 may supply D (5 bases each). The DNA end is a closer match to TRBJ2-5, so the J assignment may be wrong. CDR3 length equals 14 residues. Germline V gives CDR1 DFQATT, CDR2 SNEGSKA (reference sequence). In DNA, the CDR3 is TGCAGTGCTAGGGATTACAGGTTCGGAGGGACCCAGTACTTC. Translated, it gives CSARDYRFGGTQYF.

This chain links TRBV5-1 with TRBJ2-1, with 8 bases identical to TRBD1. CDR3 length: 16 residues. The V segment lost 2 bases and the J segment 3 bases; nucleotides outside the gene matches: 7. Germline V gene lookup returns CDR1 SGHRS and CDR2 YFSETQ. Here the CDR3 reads CASSFLDRGFYNEQFF. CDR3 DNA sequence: TGCGCCAGCAGCTTTTTAGACAGGGGTTTCTACAATGAGCAGTTCTTC.

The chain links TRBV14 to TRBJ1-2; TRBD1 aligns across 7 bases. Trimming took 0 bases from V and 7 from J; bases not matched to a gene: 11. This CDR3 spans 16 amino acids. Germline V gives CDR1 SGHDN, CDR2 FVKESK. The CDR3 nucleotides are TGTGCCAGCAGCCAAGAGGGACAGAAGTTTGTCCTTGGCTACACCTTC. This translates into CASSQEGQKFVLGYTF.

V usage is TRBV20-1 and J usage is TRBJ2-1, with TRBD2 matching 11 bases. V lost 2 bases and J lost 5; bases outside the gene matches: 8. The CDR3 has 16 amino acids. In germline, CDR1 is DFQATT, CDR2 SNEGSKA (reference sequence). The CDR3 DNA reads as TGCAGTGCTAGAAAAAGGGGGACTAGCGGTCACAATGAGCAGTTCTTC. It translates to CSARKRGTSGHNEQFF.

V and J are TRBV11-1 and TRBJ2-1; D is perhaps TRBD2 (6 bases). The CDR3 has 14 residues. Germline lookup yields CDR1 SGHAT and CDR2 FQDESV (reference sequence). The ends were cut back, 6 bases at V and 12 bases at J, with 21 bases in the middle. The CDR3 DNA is TGTGCCAGCAGTGGCGAGCTTGGCGGGGCATGGCAGTTCTTC. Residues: CASSGELGGAWQFF. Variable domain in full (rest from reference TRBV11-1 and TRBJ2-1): EAEVAQSPRYKITEKSQAVAFWCDPISGHATLYWYRQILGQGPELLVQFQDESVVDDSQLPKDRFSAERLKGVDSTLKIQPAELGDSAMYLCASSGELGGAWQFFGPGTRLTVL.

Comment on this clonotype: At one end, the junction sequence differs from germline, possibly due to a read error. CDR3 sequence: CASSLLGPIYGQYF. DNA for the CDR3: TGCGCCAGCAGCTTGCTGGGGCCCATATACGGGCAGTACTTC. The chain is built from TRBV5-1 and TRBJ2-7, with D possibly TRBD1 on 5 matching bases. This CDR3 contains 14 residues. CDR1 and CDR2 (germline): SGHRS, YFSETQ.

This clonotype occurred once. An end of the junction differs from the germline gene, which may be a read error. The CDR3 loop is CTSSYGTSGSEQYF. Here the CDR3 DNA reads TGTACCAGCAGTTACGGGACTAGCGGGAGCGAGCAGTACTTC. V is TRBV12-3 or TRBV12-4 and J is TRBJ2-7; 14 bases match TRBD2. The CDR3 consists of 14 residues.

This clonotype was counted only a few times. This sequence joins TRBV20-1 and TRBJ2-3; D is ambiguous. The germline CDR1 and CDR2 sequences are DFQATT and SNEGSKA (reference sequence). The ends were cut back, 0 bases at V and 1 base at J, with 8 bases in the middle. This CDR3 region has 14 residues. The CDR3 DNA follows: TGCAGTGCTAGAGATCTACGGCGCACAGATACGCAGTATTTT. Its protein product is CSARDLRRTDTQYF.

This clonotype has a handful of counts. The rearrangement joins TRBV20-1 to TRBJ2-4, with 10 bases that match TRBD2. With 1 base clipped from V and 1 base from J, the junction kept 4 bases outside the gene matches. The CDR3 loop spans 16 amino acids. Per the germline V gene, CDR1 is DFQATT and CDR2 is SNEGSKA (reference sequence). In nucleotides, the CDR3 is TGCAGTGCTAGAGTCCTAGCGGGGGCGGCCAAAAACATTCAGTACTTC. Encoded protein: CSARVLAGAAKNIQYF.

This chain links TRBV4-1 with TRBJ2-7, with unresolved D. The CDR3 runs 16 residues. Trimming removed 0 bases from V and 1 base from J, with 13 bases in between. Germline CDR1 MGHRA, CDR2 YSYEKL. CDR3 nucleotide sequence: TGCGCCAGCAGCCAAGAGGGTAATCGCAGATCCTACGAGCAGTACTTC. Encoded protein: CASSQEGNRRSYEQYF.

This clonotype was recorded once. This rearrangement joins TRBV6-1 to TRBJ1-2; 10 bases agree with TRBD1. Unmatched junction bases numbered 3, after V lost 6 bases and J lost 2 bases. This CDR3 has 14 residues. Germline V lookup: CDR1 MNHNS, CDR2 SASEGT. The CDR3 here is CASRLDRGNYGYTF. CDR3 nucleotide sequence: TGTGCCAGCAGATTGGACAGGGGGAACTATGGCTACACCTTC.

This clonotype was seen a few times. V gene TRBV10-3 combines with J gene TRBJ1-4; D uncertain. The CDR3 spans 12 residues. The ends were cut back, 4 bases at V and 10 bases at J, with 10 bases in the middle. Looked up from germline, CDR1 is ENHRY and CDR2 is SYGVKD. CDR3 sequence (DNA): TGTGCCATCAGTGGAACCCAAGGAAAACTGTTTTTT. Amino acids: CAISGTQGKLFF.

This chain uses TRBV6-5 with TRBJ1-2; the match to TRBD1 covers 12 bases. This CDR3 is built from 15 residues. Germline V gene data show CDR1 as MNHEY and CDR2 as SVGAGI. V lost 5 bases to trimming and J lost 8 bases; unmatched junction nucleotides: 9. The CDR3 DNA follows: TGTGCCAGCAGTGGGGGGACAGGGGGCGCTGGGGGCTACACCTTC. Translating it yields CASSGGTGGAGGYTF.

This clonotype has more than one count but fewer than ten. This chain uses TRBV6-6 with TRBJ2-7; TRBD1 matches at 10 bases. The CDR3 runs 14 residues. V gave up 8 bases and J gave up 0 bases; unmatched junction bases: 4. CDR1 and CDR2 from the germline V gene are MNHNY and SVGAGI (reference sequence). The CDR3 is CASERTGGSYEQYF. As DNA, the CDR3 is TGTGCCAGCGAGCGGACAGGGGGCTCCTACGAGCAGTACTTC.

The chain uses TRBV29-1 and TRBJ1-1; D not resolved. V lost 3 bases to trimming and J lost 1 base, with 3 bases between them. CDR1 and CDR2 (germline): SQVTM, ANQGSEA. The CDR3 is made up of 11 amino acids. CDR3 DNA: TGCAGCGTTGACAAGAACACTGAAGCTTTCTTT. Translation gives CSVDKNTEAFF. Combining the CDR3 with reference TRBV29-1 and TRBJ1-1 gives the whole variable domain SAVISQKPSRDICQRGTSLTIQCQVDSQVTMMFWYRQQPGQSLTLIATANQGSEATYESGFVIDKFPISRPNLTFSTLTVSNMSPEDSSIYLCSVDKNTEAFFGQGTRLTVV.

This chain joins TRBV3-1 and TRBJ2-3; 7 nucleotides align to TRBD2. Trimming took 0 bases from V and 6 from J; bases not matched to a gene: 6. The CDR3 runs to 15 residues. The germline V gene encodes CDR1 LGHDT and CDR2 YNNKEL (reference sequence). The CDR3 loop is CASSQDGGLSDTQYF. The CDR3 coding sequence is TGTGCCAGCAGCCAAGATGGGGGACTATCGGATACGCAGTATTTT.

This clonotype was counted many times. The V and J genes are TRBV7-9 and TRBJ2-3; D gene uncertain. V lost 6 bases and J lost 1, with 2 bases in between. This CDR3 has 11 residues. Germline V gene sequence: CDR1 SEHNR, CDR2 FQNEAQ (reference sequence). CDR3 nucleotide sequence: TGTGCCAGCAGGGGCACAGATACGCAGTATTTT. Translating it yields CASRGTDTQYF.

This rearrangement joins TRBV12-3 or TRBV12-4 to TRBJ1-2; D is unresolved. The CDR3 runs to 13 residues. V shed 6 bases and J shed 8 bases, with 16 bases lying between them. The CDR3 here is CASSPGPGKGYTF. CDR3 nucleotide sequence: TGTGCCAGCAGCCCCGGGCCTGGGAAAGGCTACACCTTC.

The CDR3 coding sequence is TGTGCCAGCACCGATCAGGGGTATGGTTCCTACGAGCAGTACTTC. Protein sequence: CASTDQGYGSYEQYF. This chain uses TRBV5-6 with TRBJ2-7; D is perhaps TRBD1 (6 bases). The CDR3 contains 15 residues. Trimming removed 6 bases from V and 1 base from J, with 17 bases in between. Germline values: CDR1 SGHDT, CDR2 YYEEEE.

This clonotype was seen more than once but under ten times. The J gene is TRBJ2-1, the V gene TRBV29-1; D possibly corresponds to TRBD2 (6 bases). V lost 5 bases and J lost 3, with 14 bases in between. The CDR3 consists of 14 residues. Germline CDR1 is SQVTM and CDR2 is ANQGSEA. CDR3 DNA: TGCAGCGTTCAGTCCGGGGAGGACTACAATGAGCAGTTCTTC. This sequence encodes CSVQSGEDYNEQFF.